A single sample is the source of the 28 T cell receptor beta chains below, sequenced in a study of a mutant IDH1 vaccine in newly diagnosed glioma. The data were produced by immunoSEQ multiplex PCR, yet TCRdb's version contains in-frame clones alone and is incomplete. The table records about 40,000 clones, more than 85% of them present only once. Antigens of these TCRs are unknown. Time point specified: week 5, during vaccination. Topical imiquimod accompanied each vaccine dose, which consisted of 300 ug of mutant IDH1 20-mer peptide. Sequenced material: PBMCs, taken from a glioma patient whose treatment included an IDH1 peptide vaccine. These receptors all stem from a middle-aged man with glioma.

This clone was seen once. The chain carries TRBV2 and TRBJ2-2; D unclear. There are 13 residues in the CDR3. Trimming stripped 4 bases from V and 4 bases from J, with 7 bases between. From germline, CDR1 is SNHLY and CDR2 FYNNEI. The CDR3 protein is CASSASFTGELFF. DNA of the CDR3: TGTGCCAGCAGTGCCTCATTCACCGGGGAGCTGTTTTTT.

In its sample, this clone was seen once. This sequence joins TRBV2 and TRBJ1-2; D not resolved. CDR1 is SNHLY, CDR2 FYNNEI, per germline. The CDR3 sequence is 13 residues long. The V and J ends lost 4 bases and 6 bases respectively, with 12 bases between them. The CDR3 nucleotides read TGTGCCAGCAGTGGAGACAATCTAAATGGCTACACCTTC. It is translated as CASSGDNLNGYTF.

The chain combines TRBV11-2 with TRBJ1-5; D not certain. From germline, CDR1 is SGHAT and CDR2 FQNNGV. The CDR3 is 15 amino acids. Trimming pared 2 bases from V and 0 bases from J, leaving 8 bases between. The CDR3 nucleotides read TGTGCCAGCAGCTTAACCGGCTATAGCAATCAGCCCCAGCATTTT. Amino acid sequence: CASSLTGYSNQPQHF.

The chain is built from TRBV5-1 and TRBJ1-2; tentatively, D is TRBD1 (6 bases). Germline V gene lookup returns CDR1 SGHRS and CDR2 YFSETQ. The CDR3 loop spans 15 amino acids. Trimming took off 4 bases at V and 4 bases at J, with 17 bases between the two ends. The CDR3 sequence: CASSPLAGDGYGYTF. CDR3 DNA sequence: TGCGCCAGCAGCCCTCTGGCAGGGGATGGCTATGGCTACACCTTC.

This chain uses TRBV4-1 with TRBJ1-2; TRBD1 aligns across 7 bases. The CDR3 length is 17 residues. The trim removed 3 bases at V and 0 bases at J, leaving 10 bases unmatched. Germline V gives CDR1 MGHRA, CDR2 YSYEKL. The CDR3 coding sequence is TGCGCCAGCAGCCAGCCCGCGGGACAGCGAGCTAACTATGGCTACACCTTC. Translation gives CASSQPAGQRANYGYTF.

This clone showed up just once. The V call is TRBV7-8, the J call TRBJ2-1; 10 nucleotides line up with TRBD2. J gave up 9 bases and V 1 base, and 6 bases lay outside the gene matches. There are 15 residues in the CDR3. In germline, CDR1 is SGHVS, CDR2 FQNEAQ. CDR3 DNA sequence: TGTGCCAGCAGCTTAGTTGCTAGCGGGAGTCCTGAGCAGTTCTTC. This codes for CASSLVASGSPEQFF.

V is TRBV18 and J is TRBJ2-7, with D perhaps matching TRBD2 (7 bases). The CDR3 loop spans 14 amino acids. Germline V CDR1 and CDR2: KGHSH, LQKENI. V gave up 3 bases and J gave up 3 bases, with 12 bases separating them. The CDR3 loop reads CASSPRGASYEQYF. The DNA of the CDR3 is TGTGCCAGCTCACCCCGGGGGGCGAGCTACGAGCAGTACTTC.

The chain links TRBV5-1 to TRBJ1-4; 9 bases line up with TRBD1. Germline loops: CDR1 SGHRS, CDR2 YFSETQ. V gave up 4 bases and J gave up 7 bases; unmatched junction bases: 5. The CDR3 is 14 amino acids. CDR3 sequence (DNA): TGCGCCAGCAGCCCCGGGACAGGGCGTGAAAAACTGTTTTTT. Its translation is CASSPGTGREKLFF.

The CDR3 loop reads CASSQSTSNQPQHF. CDR3 DNA sequence: TGCGCCAGCAGTCAATCCACCAGCAATCAGCCCCAGCATTTT. The chain couples TRBV23-1 to TRBJ1-5, with unresolved D. TRBV23-1 belongs to the ORF category, with a function that is uncertain. The V and J ends lost 0 bases and 1 base respectively, with 4 bases between them. This CDR3 has 14 amino acids.

This chain uses TRBV28 with TRBJ1-5; 7 bases align to TRBD1. This CDR3 comprises 18 residues. The V and J ends lost 1 base and 5 bases, in that order; junction bases with no gene match: 14. CDR1 MDHEN and CDR2 SYDVKM come from the germline V gene. The CDR3 sequence: CASSLYLLPRGHDQPQHF. In DNA form, the CDR3 reads TGTGCCAGCAGTTTATACTTGCTCCCAAGGGGGCACGATCAGCCCCAGCATTTT.

The chain has TRBV2 and TRBJ2-7; D tentatively fits TRBD1 or TRBD2 (5 bases each). Looked up from germline, CDR1 is SNHLY and CDR2 is FYNNEI. CDR3 length: 13 residues. With 6 bases removed from V and 2 bases from J, the gap between germline ends came to 11 bases. The CDR3 sequence: CASRRDGPYEQYF. The CDR3 DNA is TGTGCCAGCAGGAGGGACGGACCCTACGAGCAGTACTTC.

The gene calls are TRBV30 and TRBJ2-7, with D possibly TRBD1 on 6 matching bases. V shed 0 bases and J shed 6 bases, with 12 bases lying between them. This CDR3 spans 13 amino acids. Germline V gene data show CDR1 as GTSNPN and CDR2 as SVGIG (reference sequence). CDR3 residues: CAWSVRQEGEQYF. The CDR3, as DNA: TGTGCCTGGAGTGTAAGACAGGAAGGCGAGCAGTACTTC.

A remark on this clone: The germline gene is not matched at one end of the junction; a read error may be the cause. The chain couples TRBV7-7 to TRBJ1-5; D unresolved. Germline-derived CDR1 and CDR2 are SSHAT and FNYEAQ (reference sequence). This CDR3 has 13 amino acids. CDR3 amino acids: CASSLALNQPQHF. The CDR3 region has the DNA TGTGCTAGCAGCTTAGCGCTGAATCAGCCCCAGCATTTT.

This sequence joins TRBV5-6 and TRBJ2-7, with D possibly matching TRBD1 (6 bases). Trimming took 2 bases from V and 5 from J, leaving 14 bases between them. The germline V gene has CDR1 SGHDT and CDR2 YYEEEE. The CDR3 spans 14 residues. The chain's CDR3 is CASSFRGITDEQYF. DNA of the CDR3: TGTGCCAGCAGCTTTAGGGGGATCACGGACGAGCAGTACTTC.

This chain connects TRBV9 to TRBJ2-1; D not certain. This CDR3 spans 13 amino acids. Germline V CDR1 and CDR2: SGDLS, YYNGEE. V shed 0 bases and J shed 8 bases, with 9 bases lying between them. The CDR3 is CASSVGPNDEQFF. In nucleotides, the CDR3 is TGTGCCAGCAGCGTAGGTCCAAATGATGAGCAGTTCTTC.

The V call is TRBV7-9, the J call TRBJ1-2; D gene ambiguous. V lost 4 bases, J lost 3 bases, and 12 bases lay in between. The germline V gene encodes CDR1 SEHNR and CDR2 FQNEAQ (reference sequence). There are 14 residues in the CDR3. The DNA for the CDR3 is TGTGCCAGCAGCTCCGAACCAGACGACTATGGCTACACCTTC. Protein sequence: CASSSEPDDYGYTF.

The rearrangement links TRBV30 to TRBJ1-4; D might be TRBD1 (6 bases). Germline-derived CDR1 and CDR2 are GTSNPN and SVGIG (reference sequence). This CDR3 has 15 residues. The germline V and J ends were trimmed by 4 bases and 4 bases, with 16 bases remaining between them. CDR3 DNA sequence: TGTGCCTGGACCTGGCAAGGGGGTTATAATGAAAAACTGTTTTTT. It translates to CAWTWQGGYNEKLFF.

V gene TRBV28 combines with J gene TRBJ2-7; D uncertain. Trimming took 4 bases from V and 2 from J, leaving 18 bases between them. In germline, CDR1 is MDHEN, CDR2 SYDVKM. The CDR3 consists of 16 residues. DNA of the CDR3: TGTGCCAGCAGTTCCCCTTACTCAACCCAAACCTACGAGCAGTACTTC. Translated: CASSSPYSTQTYEQYF.

In this sample, this clone turned up a few times. The chain couples TRBV5-1 to TRBJ1-6, with D possibly matching TRBD1 (5 bases). Germline V gene data show CDR1 as SGHRS and CDR2 as YFSETQ. The V gene lost 5 bases and the J gene lost 11 bases, with 14 bases spanning the gap. The CDR3 is 13 residues long. Here the CDR3 reads CASRPDISAPLHF. CDR3 in DNA: TGCGCCAGCAGACCGGACATCTCGGCACCCCTCCACTTT.

The chain joins TRBV4-2 to TRBJ2-7; 11 nucleotides agree with TRBD2. This CDR3 is built from 17 residues. Germline lookup yields CDR1 LGHNA and CDR2 YNFKEQ. The junction had 7 bases not matched to a gene; V was cut back by 1 base and J by 2 bases. The CDR3 here is CASSQVASGGSAYEQYF. CDR3 DNA sequence: TGTGCCAGCAGCCAAGTTGCTAGCGGGGGGAGCGCCTACGAGCAGTACTTC.

The V and J genes are TRBV6-5 and TRBJ2-1; 9 nucleotides align to TRBD1. V lost 2 bases and J lost 9; bases outside the gene matches: 8. There are 15 residues in the CDR3. Germline V gene data show CDR1 as MNHEY and CDR2 as SVGAGI. In nucleotides, the CDR3 is TGTGCCAGCAGTTACGGACAGGGGAGGGTCATTGAGCAGTTCTTC. Translation: CASSYGQGRVIEQFF.

This clone has just one count. V is TRBV18 and J is TRBJ2-6; 11 bases agree with TRBD1. CDR3 length equals 19 residues. V lost 3 bases and J lost 4; bases outside the gene matches: 11. Germline CDR1 KGHSH, CDR2 LQKENI. DNA of the CDR3: TGTGCCAGCTCACCGAGGACAGGGGGCGCCTCTCTGGGGGCCAACGTCCTGACTTTC. Amino acids: CASSPRTGGASLGANVLTF.

The chain joins TRBV19 to TRBJ2-5; TRBD1 agrees at 7 bases. V shed 4 bases, J shed 4 bases, and the junction held 6 bases outside the gene matches. CDR1 is LNHDA and CDR2 is SQIVND in the germline V gene (reference sequence). The CDR3 has 14 amino acids. CDR3 loop: CASSNRQGRETQYF. In nucleotides, the CDR3 is TGTGCCAGTAGTAACAGACAGGGCAGAGAGACCCAGTACTTC.

The table lists this clone with a few counts. The J gene is TRBJ2-6, the V gene TRBV15; possibly TRBD1 or TRBD2 for D (5 bases each). Germline V gene lookup returns CDR1 LNHNV and CDR2 YYDKDF (reference sequence). The CDR3 is made up of 15 amino acids. Trimming cost V 4 bases and J 0 bases, with 7 bases left between them. The CDR3 region is CATSTGSSGANVLTF. The CDR3 DNA reads as TGTGCCACCAGCACAGGGAGCTCTGGGGCCAACGTCCTGACTTTC. Filled out from reference TRBV15 and TRBJ2-6, the complete variable domain reads DAMVIQNPRYQVTQFGKPVTLSCSQTLNHNVMYWYQQKSSQAPKLLFHYYDKDFNNEADTPDNFQSRRPNTSFCFLDIRSPGLGDTAMYLCATSTGSSGANVLTFGAGSRLTVL.

The V call is TRBV6-5, the J call TRBJ2-7; D is possibly TRBD2 (7 bases). CDR3 length: 14 residues. Trimming stripped 2 bases from V and 1 base from J, with 9 bases between. Germline lookup yields CDR1 MNHEY and CDR2 SVGAGI. CDR3 region: CASSYGGASYEQYF. CDR3 DNA: TGTGCCAGCAGTTACGGGGGGGCGTCCTACGAGCAGTACTTC.

The genes are TRBV6-5 and TRBJ1-5; 9 bases fit TRBD1. Trimming at V came to 6 bases and at J to 7 bases, leaving 7 bases not matched to a gene. CDR3 length: 14 amino acids. Germline CDR1 MNHEY, CDR2 SVGAGI. Written as DNA, the CDR3 is TGTGCCAGCAGGGGACAGGGAAGGGGCCAGCCCCAGCATTTT. Protein product: CASRGQGRGQPQHF.

V gene TRBV7-8 combines with J gene TRBJ2-2; 12 nucleotides match TRBD2. The V and J ends lost 4 bases and 4 bases, in that order; junction bases with no gene match: 13. In germline, CDR1 is SGHVS, CDR2 FQNEAQ. The CDR3 sequence is 19 residues long. This chain's CDR3 is CASSYSRLAGDPGTGELFF. The CDR3 DNA sequence: TGTGCCAGCAGCTACTCTCGACTAGCGGGGGACCCCGGCACCGGGGAGCTGTTTTTT.

The V and J genes are TRBV4-2 and TRBJ1-3; D is undetermined. In germline, CDR1 is LGHNA, CDR2 YNFKEQ. Trimming stripped 0 bases from V and 1 base from J, with 13 bases between. The CDR3 sequence is 17 residues long. CDR3 bases: TGTGCCAGCAGCCAAGATCAATGGAGCGTTTCTGGAAACACCATATATTTT. It translates to CASSQDQWSVSGNTIYF.